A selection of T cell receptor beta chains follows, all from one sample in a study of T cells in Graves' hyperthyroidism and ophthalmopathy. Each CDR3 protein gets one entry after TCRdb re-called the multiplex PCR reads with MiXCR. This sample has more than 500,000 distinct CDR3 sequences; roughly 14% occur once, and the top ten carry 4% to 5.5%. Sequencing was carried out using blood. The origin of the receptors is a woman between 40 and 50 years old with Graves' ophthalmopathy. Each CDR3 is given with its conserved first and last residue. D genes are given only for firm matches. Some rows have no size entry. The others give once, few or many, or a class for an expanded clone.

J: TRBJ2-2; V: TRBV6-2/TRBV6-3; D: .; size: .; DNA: TGTGCCAGCAGTTACGACCTGCCCACGAGGATATTCGACACCGGGGAGCTGTTTTTT; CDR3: CASSYDLPTRIFDTGELFF
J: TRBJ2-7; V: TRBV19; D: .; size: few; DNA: TGTGCCAGTAGCCCGGGCTTGATGGGCTACGAGCAGTACTTC; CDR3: CASSPGLMGYEQYF
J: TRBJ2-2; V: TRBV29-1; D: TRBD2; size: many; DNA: TGCAGCGTGGCTAGCGGGAGTGTGGCGGGGGAGCTGTTTTTT; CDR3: CSVASGSVAGELFF
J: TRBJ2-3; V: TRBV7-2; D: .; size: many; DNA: TGTGCCAGCAGCTTAGCCCCCCAAGGTGCGTCAGATACGCAGTATTTT; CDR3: CASSLAPQGASDTQYF
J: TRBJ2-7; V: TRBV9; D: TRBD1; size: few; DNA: TGTGCCAGCAGCCCCCAAGGGGGGACAGGGGACTACGAGCAGTACTTC; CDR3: CASSPQGGTGDYEQYF
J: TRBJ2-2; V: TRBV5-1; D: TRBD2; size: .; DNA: TGCGCCAGCAGACGGGGACTAGCGGGAGGAGCCGGGGAGCTGTTTTTT; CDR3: CASRRGLAGGAGELFF
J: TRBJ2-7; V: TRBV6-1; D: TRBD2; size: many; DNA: TGTGCCAGCAGTGAAAAGACTAGCGGGAGCTCCTACGAGCAGTACTTC; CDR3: CASSEKTSGSSYEQYF
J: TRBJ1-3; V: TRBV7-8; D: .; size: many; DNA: TGTGCCAGCAGCTTGAGAGGGACCATATATTTT; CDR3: CASSLRGTIYF
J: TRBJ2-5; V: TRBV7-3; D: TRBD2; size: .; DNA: TGTGCCAGCAGCAAAAATCCCGGGACTAGAGAGACCCAGTACTTC; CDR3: CASSKNPGTRETQYF
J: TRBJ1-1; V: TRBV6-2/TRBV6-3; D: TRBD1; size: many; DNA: TGTGCCAGCGTATTGGACAGGGCTCCGGGATTGAACACTGAAGCTTTCTTT; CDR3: CASVLDRAPGLNTEAFF
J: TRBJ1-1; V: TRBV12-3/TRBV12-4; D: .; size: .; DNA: TGTGCCAGCAGTTCGCCATTCCGGGACGAAGGCACTGAAGCTTTCTTT; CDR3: CASSSPFRDEGTEAFF
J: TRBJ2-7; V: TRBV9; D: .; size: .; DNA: TGTGCCAGCAGCGTAGAGGGCAGGGGGGCGGACGAGCAGTACTTC; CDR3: CASSVEGRGADEQYF
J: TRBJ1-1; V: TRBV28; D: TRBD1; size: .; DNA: TGTGCCAGCAGCTCCTACGGGACAGCCACTGAAGCTTTCTTT; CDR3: CASSSYGTATEAFF
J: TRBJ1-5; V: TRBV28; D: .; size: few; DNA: TGTGCCAGCAGTTTAGGCTCTCGGCCCCAGCATTTT; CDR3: CASSLGSRPQHF
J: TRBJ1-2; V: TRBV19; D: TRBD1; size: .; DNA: TGTGCCAGTAGTCTCCGACAGGGAGTTTACGGCTACACCTTC; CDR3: CASSLRQGVYGYTF
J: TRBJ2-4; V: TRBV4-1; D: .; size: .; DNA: TGCGCCAGCAGCCAAGATCCCGGGGCAGTTAACATTCAGTACTTC; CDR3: CASSQDPGAVNIQYF
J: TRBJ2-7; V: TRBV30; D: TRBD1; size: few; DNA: TGTGCCTGGAGTCGCGGGACAGGGAGGGAGCAGTACTTC; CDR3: CAWSRGTGREQYF
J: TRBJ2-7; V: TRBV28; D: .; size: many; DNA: TGTGCCAGCAGCCCGAGGACCGACTACGAGCAGTACTTC; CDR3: CASSPRTDYEQYF
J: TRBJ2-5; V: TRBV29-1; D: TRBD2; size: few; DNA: TGCAGCGTAACAATAGCTAGCGGCAGAGGGCAGACCCAGTACTTC; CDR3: CSVTIASGRGQTQYF
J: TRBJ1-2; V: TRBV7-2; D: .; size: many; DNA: TGTGCCAGCAGCCCCAGGGAGAGCGGCTATGGCTACACCTTC; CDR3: CASSPRESGYGYTF
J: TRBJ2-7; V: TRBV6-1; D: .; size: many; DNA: TGTGCCAGCAGTGAGCCGGGACGGGACGTGGACGAGCAGTACTTC; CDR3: CASSEPGRDVDEQYF
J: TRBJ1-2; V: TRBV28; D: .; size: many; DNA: TGTGCCAGCAGTCCTGACGGAATTGGCTATGGCTACACCTTC; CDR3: CASSPDGIGYGYTF
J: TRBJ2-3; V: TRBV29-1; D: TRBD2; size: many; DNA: TGCAGCGTGCCCGGGCGGGAGGCAGATACGCAGTATTTT; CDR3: CSVPGREADTQYF
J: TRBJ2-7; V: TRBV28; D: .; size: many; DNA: TGTGCCAGCAGCCCTGACGGATTTTACGAGCAGTACTTC; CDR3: CASSPDGFYEQYF
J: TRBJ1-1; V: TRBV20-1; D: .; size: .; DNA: TGCAGTGCTAGAGATCCTAGGAGGGTTGAAGCTTTCTTT; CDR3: CSARDPRRVEAFF
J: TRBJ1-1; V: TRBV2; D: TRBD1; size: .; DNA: TGTGCCAGCAGTGAACTAACCGGGGACAGGAAAGAGGCTTTCTTT; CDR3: CASSELTGDRKEAFF
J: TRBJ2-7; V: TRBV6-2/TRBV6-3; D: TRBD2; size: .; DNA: TGTGCCAGCAGTTACCTAACGGCTGAGGGACTAGCGGGAGGAAACGAGCAGTACTTC; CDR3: CASSYLTAEGLAGGNEQYF
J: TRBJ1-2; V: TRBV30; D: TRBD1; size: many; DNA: TGTGCCTGGAGCAGACAGGGGAAGGGCTATGGCTACACCTTC; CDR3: CAWSRQGKGYGYTF
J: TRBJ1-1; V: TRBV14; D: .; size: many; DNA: TGTGCCAGCAGCCAAGATGGTGGCACTGAAGCTTTCTTT; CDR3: CASSQDGGTEAFF
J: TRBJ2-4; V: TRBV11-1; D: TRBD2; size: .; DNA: TGTGCCAGCAGCACTAGTGCGGCGCGGGAGTACCTAGCCAAAAACATTCAGTACTTC; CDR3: CASSTSAAREYLAKNIQYF
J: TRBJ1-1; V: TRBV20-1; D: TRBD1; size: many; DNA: TGCAGTGCTACCTCGGGACAGGGTGTGGCTGAAGCTTTCTTT; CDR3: CSATSGQGVAEAFF
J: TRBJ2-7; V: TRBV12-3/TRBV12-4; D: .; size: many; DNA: TGTGCCAGCACCATCGATCGTGGAGAGCAGTACTTC; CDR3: CASTIDRGEQYF
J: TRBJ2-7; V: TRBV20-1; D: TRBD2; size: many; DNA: TGCAGTGCTAGAGGCGTAATTAGCGGGAGAAAGCTGTCGTACGAGCAGTACTTC; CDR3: CSARGVISGRKLSYEQYF
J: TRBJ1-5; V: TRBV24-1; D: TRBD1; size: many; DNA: TGTGCCACCAGTGAGACCGGGACAGGGAGTCAGCCCCAGCATTTT; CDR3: CATSETGTGSQPQHF
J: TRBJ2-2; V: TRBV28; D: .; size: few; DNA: TGTGCCAGCAGTTTTAGGAGGGGGTTTTGGGCCCTATCCGGGGAGCTGTTTTTT; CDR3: CASSFRRGFWALSGELFF
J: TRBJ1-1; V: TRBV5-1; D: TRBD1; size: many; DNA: TGCGCCAGCAGCTTCTACCCGACAGGGGGCACTGAAGCTTTCTTT; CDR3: CASSFYPTGGTEAFF
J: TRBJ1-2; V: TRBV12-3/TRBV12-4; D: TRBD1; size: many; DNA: TGTGCCAGCAGCCGTACAACAGGGGGTGGTGGCTACACCTTC; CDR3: CASSRTTGGGGYTF
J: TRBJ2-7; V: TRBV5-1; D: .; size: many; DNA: TGCGCCAGCAGCCAACGGACGGATGGGTCCTACGAGCAGTACTTC; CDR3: CASSQRTDGSYEQYF
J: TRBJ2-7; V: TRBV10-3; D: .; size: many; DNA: TGTGCCATCAGTGCGGGAGACAGTCGAGTCGAGCAGTACTTC; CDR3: CAISAGDSRVEQYF
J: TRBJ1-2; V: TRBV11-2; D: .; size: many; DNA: TGTGCCAGCAGCTCCGGGGGCTCTGGCTGCACCTTC; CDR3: CASSSGGSGCTF
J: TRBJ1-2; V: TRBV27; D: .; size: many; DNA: TGTGCCAGCAGTTTATCTCCGGACTTAACCTATGGCTACACCTTC; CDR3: CASSLSPDLTYGYTF
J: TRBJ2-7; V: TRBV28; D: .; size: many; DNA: TGTGCCACGGGGGGGACAGGAGCTTCCTACGAGCAGTACTTC; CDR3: CATGGTGASYEQYF